The 31 T cell receptor beta chains given below trace back to one sample, sequenced in a study of vaccination and CD4 T cells after COVID-19. Treatment described: approximately nine-day PBMC culture with coronavirus spike peptide pools or control peptides (ViraFEST assay). No antigen has been assigned to these receptors. The Oncomine TCR Beta short-read assay sequenced DNA from cultured CD4+ T cells. In TCRdb, the PCR reads were re-called with MiXCR into one record per CDR3 protein. The repertoire has roughly 15,000 distinct CDR3 sequences, around 78% of them found once; the top ten carry around 9.9%. Sequenced: CD4+ T cells from blood, cultured in vitro. The receptors come from a human donor who had recovered from COVID-19.

The rearrangement joins TRBV20-1 to TRBJ1-2; D possibly corresponds to TRBD1 (6 bases). The CDR3 is 13 amino acids. The germline V gene encodes CDR1 DFQATT and CDR2 SNEGSKA (reference sequence). V lost 4 bases and J lost 6, with 15 bases in between. The CDR3, as DNA: TGCAGTGCTACGGGGGCGTTAGGGGATGGCTACACCTTC. Translation gives CSATGALGDGYTF.

The rearrangement links TRBV28 to TRBJ1-2; D is undetermined. V lost 8 bases and J 14 bases, leaving 21 bases between the germline ends. The CDR3 loop spans 12 amino acids. CDR1 is MDHEN, CDR2 SYDVKM, per germline. As DNA, the CDR3 is TGTGCCAGCGGCCCCCTTGGGCAGAAAAAGACCTTC. It encodes CASGPLGQKKTF.

The chain links TRBV27 to TRBJ1-6; a weak D match, TRBD1 (6 bases). This CDR3 region has 15 residues. Trimming stripped 8 bases from V and 6 bases from J, with 17 bases between. Germline CDR1 is MNHEY and CDR2 is SMNVEV (reference sequence). CDR3 sequence (DNA): TGTGCCAGCGCCGCCAACAGGGAAGGTAATTCACCCCTCCACTTT. Translating it yields CASAANREGNSPLHF.

This chain links TRBV15 with TRBJ2-5, with D possibly TRBD2 on 5 matching bases. The CDR3 length is 16 residues. From germline, CDR1 is LNHNV and CDR2 YYDKDF (reference sequence). V lost 1 base and J lost 2, with 14 bases in between. CDR3 sequence reads: CATSRGGRSGQETQYF. Here the CDR3 DNA reads TGTGCCACCAGCAGAGGAGGACGATCGGGACAAGAGACCCAGTACTTC.

This clonotype appeared a single time. V usage is TRBV14 and J usage is TRBJ2-7; D call uncertain. Deletions cut 1 base from V and 5 bases from J, with 3 bases between. The CDR3 runs to 11 residues. Germline V gene sequence: CDR1 SGHDN, CDR2 FVKESK. The chain's CDR3 is CASSQVNEQYF. Here the CDR3 DNA reads TGTGCCAGCAGCCAAGTAAACGAGCAGTACTTC.

In its sample, this clonotype was seen a few times. The chain has TRBV6-1 and TRBJ2-7, with D perhaps matching TRBD1 (6 bases). CDR1 and CDR2 from the germline V gene are MNHNS and SASEGT. The CDR3 sequence is 15 residues long. V lost 6 bases and J lost 7, with 22 bases in between. CDR3 nucleotides: TGTGCCAGCAGGTTGGGGACACGGAACGTAGTTGAGCAGTACTTC. Translating gives CASRLGTRNVVEQYF.

This rearrangement joins TRBV5-1 to TRBJ1-6, with TRBD1 matching over 8 bases. Per the germline V gene, CDR1 is SGHRS and CDR2 is YFSETQ. The CDR3 length is 15 residues. The V gene end was trimmed by 2 bases and the J gene end by 7 bases; junction bases not matched to a gene: 5. DNA for the CDR3: TGCGCCAGCAGCTTATCCGGGACAGGAAATTCACCCCTCCACTTT. Translation: CASSLSGTGNSPLHF.

This chain links TRBV20-1 with TRBJ1-5, with D uncertain. There are 16 residues in the CDR3. V lost 0 bases and J lost 0, with 12 bases in between. Germline CDR1 reads DFQATT; CDR2 reads SNEGSKA (reference sequence). The CDR3 coding sequence is TGCAGTGCTAGAGATATTGAAGACGTTAGCAATCAGCCCCAGCATTTT. Encoded protein: CSARDIEDVSNQPQHF.

Concerning this clonotype: One end of the junction is discordant with germline, which a read error may explain. The chain has TRBV10-3 and TRBJ1-2; no firm D call. The CDR3 extends over 12 amino acids. CDR1 ENHRY and CDR2 SYGVKD come from the germline V gene. In DNA form, the CDR3 reads TGTGCCAGCAGTTCCCCGCTGGAAGGCTACACCTTC. This encodes CASSSPLEGYTF.

The rearrangement uses TRBV4-3 and TRBJ1-1, with D possibly being TRBD1 (5 bases). V lost 4 bases and J 0 bases, leaving 12 bases between the germline ends. CDR3 size: 15 residues. CDR1 is LGHNA, CDR2 YSLEER, per germline. Here the CDR3 DNA reads TGCGCCAGCAGCCGAGGAGACAGCATGAACACTGAAGCTTTCTTT. Amino acid sequence: CASSRGDSMNTEAFF.

The rearrangement joins TRBV6-2 or TRBV6-3 to TRBJ1-5; 7 nucleotides match TRBD1. The CDR3 covers 16 residues. Per germline, CDR1 MNHEY and CDR2 SVGEGT. Trimming at V came to 4 bases and at J to 0 bases, leaving 6 bases not matched to a gene. CDR3 protein: CASSSPRGYSNQPQHF. Written as DNA, the CDR3 is TGTGCCAGCAGTTCGCCCAGGGGGTATAGCAATCAGCCCCAGCATTTT.

In its sample, this clonotype was seen a few times. V is TRBV7-2 and J is TRBJ1-1; D not certain. Trimming removed 2 bases from V and 8 bases from J, with 9 bases in between. The CDR3 length is 12 residues. From germline, CDR1 is SGHTA and CDR2 FQGNSA. The CDR3 region is CASSLSGMEAFF. Here the CDR3 DNA reads TGTGCCAGCAGCTTAAGTGGAATGGAAGCTTTCTTT.

The genes are TRBV7-9 and TRBJ2-3; D not resolved. V dropped 5 bases and J dropped 0 bases, with 15 bases sitting between them. This CDR3 is built from 16 residues. CDR1 SEHNR and CDR2 FQNEAQ come from the germline V gene (reference sequence). The CDR3 sequence: CASSKQSFSSTDTQYF. In DNA form, the CDR3 reads TGTGCCAGCAGCAAGCAGAGTTTCTCTAGCACAGATACGCAGTATTTT.

This clonotype was recorded a few times. V and J are TRBV20-1 and TRBJ1-5; D uncertain. CDR1 DFQATT and CDR2 SNEGSKA come from the germline V gene (reference sequence). V lost 3 bases and J lost 9, with 15 bases in between. CDR3 length: 13 residues. CDR3 bases: TGCAGTGCTAGGGGTGACACCCAAAGGCCCCAGCATTTT. Encoded protein: CSARGDTQRPQHF.

The genes are TRBV7-8 and TRBJ2-3, with 7 bases identical to TRBD2. V was clipped by 4 bases and J by 6 bases; unmatched bases: 16. The CDR3 consists of 17 residues. In germline, CDR1 is SGHVS, CDR2 FQNEAQ. The CDR3 DNA sequence: TGTGCCAGCAGCTCCACCGGGGGAGGCGGGAGTTTTGATACGCAGTATTTT. Translated: CASSSTGGGGSFDTQYF.

The gene calls are TRBV20-1 and TRBJ2-1; D is uncertain. Per the germline V gene, CDR1 is DFQATT and CDR2 is SNEGSKA (reference sequence). There are 11 residues in the CDR3. Trimming cost V 6 bases and J 6 bases, with 9 bases left between them. The CDR3 coding sequence is TGCAGTGCCCAACCTGTCAATGAGCAGTTCTTC. Translation: CSAQPVNEQFF.

This clonotype was seen only a few times. The CDR3 is CSARVGGRSEAFF. The CDR3 bases are TGCAGTGCTAGAGTTGGAGGGCGGAGTGAAGCTTTCTTT. This chain uses TRBV20-1 with TRBJ1-1; no firm D call. CDR3 length: 13 amino acids. CDR1 is DFQATT, CDR2 SNEGSKA, per germline (reference sequence). V was pared by 1 base and J by 7 bases, with 13 bases between.

This clonotype occurred a few times. The chain employs TRBV27 and TRBJ1-2, with D maybe TRBD1 (5 bases). Germline CDR1 is MNHEY and CDR2 is SMNVEV (reference sequence). Trimming pared 5 bases from V and 4 bases from J, leaving 11 bases between. The CDR3 runs 13 residues. CDR3 sequence reads: CASSPGRTYGYTF. The CDR3 DNA follows: TGTGCCAGCAGTCCGGGACGCACCTATGGCTACACCTTC.

The chain links TRBV20-1 to TRBJ1-1; 7 nucleotides agree with TRBD1. The junction had 8 bases not matched to a gene; V was cut back by 7 bases and J by 0 bases. The CDR3 length is 14 residues. Germline lookup yields CDR1 DFQATT and CDR2 SNEGSKA (reference sequence). CDR3 sequence: CSEAGRGMNTEAFF. CDR3 sequence (DNA): TGCAGTGAGGCGGGCAGGGGGATGAACACTGAAGCTTTCTTT.

The chain employs TRBV24-1 and TRBJ2-1; unclear D gene. CDR3 length equals 16 residues. The V gene's germline CDR1 is KGHDR and CDR2 SFDVKD. V was shortened by 4 bases and J by 5 bases, with 17 bases between the two germline ends. The CDR3 loop reads CATSETASIVNNEQFF. CDR3 sequence (DNA): TGTGCCACCAGTGAAACAGCTTCGATAGTTAACAATGAGCAGTTCTTC.

CDR3 in amino acids: CATSDPPSGRAETQYF. The CDR3 nucleotides read TGTGCCACCAGTGACCCCCCCTCGGGGAGGGCCGAGACCCAGTACTTC. The chain uses TRBV24-1 and TRBJ2-5, with TRBD2 identical over 7 bases. After removal of 4 bases from V and 5 bases from J, the junction contained 12 bases not matched to a gene. CDR3 length: 16 residues. Germline lookup yields CDR1 KGHDR and CDR2 SFDVKD.

The rearrangement uses TRBV28 and TRBJ1-6; a weak D match, TRBD1 (5 bases). This CDR3 is built from 15 residues. Per the germline V gene, CDR1 is MDHEN and CDR2 is SYDVKM. Trimming removed 5 bases at V and 1 base at J, with 9 bases between. CDR3 DNA: TGTGCCAGCAGTCGCAGGGTTTCCTATAATTCACCCCTCCACTTT. Amino acid sequence: CASSRRVSYNSPLHF.

The chain is built from TRBV28 and TRBJ1-2; D is unresolved. CDR1 MDHEN and CDR2 SYDVKM come from the germline V gene. The CDR3 is made up of 14 amino acids. The V end lost 3 bases, the J end lost 2 bases, and 10 bases lay between the germline ends. The CDR3 DNA reads as TGTGCCAGCAGTTTGATAGAGACAAACTATGGCTACACCTTC. Translating it yields CASSLIETNYGYTF.

The V gene is TRBV7-8, the J gene TRBJ2-2; D unresolved. Germline CDR1 and CDR2: SGHVS and FQNEAQ. Trimming took 6 bases from V and 2 from J, leaving 13 bases between them. This CDR3 has 15 residues. The chain's CDR3 is CASRAPGLNTGELFF. As DNA, the CDR3 is TGTGCCAGCAGGGCACCGGGCCTCAACACCGGGGAGCTGTTTTTT.

The CDR3 sequence is CASSSRTSGEQYF. CDR3 DNA sequence: TGTGCCAGCAGTTCCAGAACTAGCGGCGAGCAGTACTTC. The V call is TRBV6-5, the J call TRBJ2-7; 8 nucleotides agree with TRBD2. The CDR3 is 13 amino acids. Germline values: CDR1 MNHEY, CDR2 SVGAGI. With V trimmed by 4 bases and J by 6 bases, 5 bases remained unmatched.

The chain links TRBV30 to TRBJ1-5; 8 bases align to TRBD1. In germline, CDR1 is GTSNPN, CDR2 SVGIG (reference sequence). J was trimmed by 2 bases and V by 0 bases; bases with no gene match: 3. The CDR3 contains 15 residues. CDR3 residues: CAWSVQTGGNQPQHF. CDR3 nucleotide sequence: TGTGCCTGGAGTGTCCAGACAGGGGGCAATCAGCCCCAGCATTTT.

V and J are TRBV6-2 or TRBV6-3 and TRBJ2-3; 11 bases map to TRBD2. Germline V gives CDR1 MNHEY, CDR2 SVGEGT. The length of the CDR3 is 17 residues. Germline trimming cut 6 bases from V and 4 bases from J; bases unmatched to any gene: 12. The CDR3 bases are TGTGCCAGCAGGTCGATGGGACTAGCGGATATAGCAGATACGCAGTATTTT. Protein: CASRSMGLADIADTQYF.

The chain joins TRBV2 to TRBJ1-1; TRBD1 matches 8 bases. Trimming took 9 bases from V and 3 from J; bases not matched to a gene: 6. The CDR3 extends over 13 amino acids. Germline V lookup: CDR1 SNHLY, CDR2 FYNNEI. The CDR3 DNA sequence: TGTGCCAGGACGGGACAGGCGCACACTGAAGCTTTCTTT. Its translation is CARTGQAHTEAFF.

In its sample, this clonotype was seen a few times. V is TRBV7-2 and J is TRBJ1-1; perhaps TRBD1 as D (6 bases). Looked up from germline, CDR1 is SGHTA and CDR2 is FQGNSA. V lost 6 bases and J 8 bases, leaving 16 bases between the germline ends. This CDR3 region has 13 residues. CDR3 nucleotides: TGTGCCAGCAGAATCCTGGGACACGGAGAAGCTTTCTTT. It is translated as CASRILGHGEAFF.

This clonotype appeared a few times. V gene TRBV6-5 combines with J gene TRBJ1-2; D perhaps matches TRBD1 (6 bases). Germline lookup yields CDR1 MNHEY and CDR2 SVGAGI. The CDR3 totals 16 residues. V shed 2 bases and J shed 2 bases, with 15 bases lying between them. In DNA, the CDR3 is TGTGCCAGCAGTTACGGGGGAGCAGGGGCGAACTATGGCTACACCTTC. It specifies CASSYGGAGANYGYTF.

The V call is TRBV7-2, the J call TRBJ1-1; 9 bases are shared with TRBD1. The CDR3 consists of 14 residues. Germline CDR1 and CDR2: SGHTA and FQGNSA. The V and J ends lost 0 bases and 10 bases, in that order; junction bases with no gene match: 6. The CDR3 nucleotides read TGTGCCAGCAGCTTAGCGCGTGGGGGACAGGGAGCTTTCTTT. Translated: CASSLARGGQGAFF.